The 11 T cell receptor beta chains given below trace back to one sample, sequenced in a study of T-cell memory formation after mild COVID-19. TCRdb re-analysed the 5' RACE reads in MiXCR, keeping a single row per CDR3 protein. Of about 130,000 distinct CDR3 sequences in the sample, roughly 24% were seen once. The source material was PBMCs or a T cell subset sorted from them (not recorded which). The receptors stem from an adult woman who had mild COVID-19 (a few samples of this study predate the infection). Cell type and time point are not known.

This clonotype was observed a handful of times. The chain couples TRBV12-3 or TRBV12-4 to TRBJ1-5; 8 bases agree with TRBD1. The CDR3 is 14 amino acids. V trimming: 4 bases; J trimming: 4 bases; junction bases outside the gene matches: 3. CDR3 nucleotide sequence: TGTGCCAGCAGTTCCGGACAGGGTAATCAGCCCCAGCATTTT. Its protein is CASSSGQGNQPQHF.

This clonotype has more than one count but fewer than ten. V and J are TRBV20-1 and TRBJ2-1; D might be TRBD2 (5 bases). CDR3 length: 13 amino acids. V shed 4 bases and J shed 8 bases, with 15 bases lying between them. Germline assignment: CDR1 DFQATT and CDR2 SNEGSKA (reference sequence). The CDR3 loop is CSATGSMGYEQFF. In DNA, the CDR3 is TGCAGTGCTACGGGGTCCATGGGTTATGAGCAGTTCTTC.

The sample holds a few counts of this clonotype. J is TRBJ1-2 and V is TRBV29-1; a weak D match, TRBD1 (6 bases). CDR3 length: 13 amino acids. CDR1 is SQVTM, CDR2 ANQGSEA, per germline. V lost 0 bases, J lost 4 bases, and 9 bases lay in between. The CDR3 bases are TGCAGCGTTGAAGATCCACAGGGCTATGGCTACACCTTC. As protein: CSVEDPQGYGYTF. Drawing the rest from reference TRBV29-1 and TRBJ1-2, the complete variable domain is SAVISQKPSRDICQRGTSLTIQCQVDSQVTMMFWYRQQPGQSLTLIATANQGSEATYESGFVIDKFPISRPNLTFSTLTVSNMSPEDSSIYLCSVEDPQGYGYTFGSGTRLTVV.

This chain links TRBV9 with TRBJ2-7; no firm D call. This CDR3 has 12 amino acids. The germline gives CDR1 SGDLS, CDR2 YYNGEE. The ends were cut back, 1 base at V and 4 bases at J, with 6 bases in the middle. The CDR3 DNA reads TGTGCCAGCAGCGTACACGGATACGAGCAGTACTTC. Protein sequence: CASSVHGYEQYF. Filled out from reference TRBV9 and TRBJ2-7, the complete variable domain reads DSGVTQTPKHLITATGQRVTLRCSPRSGDLSVYWYQQSLDQGLQFLIQYYNGEERAKGNILERFSAQQFPDLHSELNLSSLELGDSALYFCASSVHGYEQYFGPGTRLTVT.

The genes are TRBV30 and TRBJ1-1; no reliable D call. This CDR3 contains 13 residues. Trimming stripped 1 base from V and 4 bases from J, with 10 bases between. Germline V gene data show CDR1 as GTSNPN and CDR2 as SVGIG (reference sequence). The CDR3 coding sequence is TGTGCCTGGAGTGGGCAAACGGGCACTGAAGCTTTCTTT. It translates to CAWSGQTGTEAFF.

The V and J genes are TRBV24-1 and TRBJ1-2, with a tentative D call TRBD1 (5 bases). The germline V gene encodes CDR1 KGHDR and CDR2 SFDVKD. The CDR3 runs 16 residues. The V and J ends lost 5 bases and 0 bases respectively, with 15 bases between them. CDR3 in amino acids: CATSGATDNTNYGYTF. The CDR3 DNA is TGTGCCACCAGTGGGGCCACGGACAATACTAACTATGGCTACACCTTC.

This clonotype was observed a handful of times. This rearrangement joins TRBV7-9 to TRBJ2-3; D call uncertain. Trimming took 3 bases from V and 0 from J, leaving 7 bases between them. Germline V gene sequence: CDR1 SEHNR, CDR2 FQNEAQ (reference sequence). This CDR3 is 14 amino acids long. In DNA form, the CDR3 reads TGTGCCAGCAGCTTCCCCGCGAGCACAGATACGCAGTATTTT. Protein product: CASSFPASTDTQYF. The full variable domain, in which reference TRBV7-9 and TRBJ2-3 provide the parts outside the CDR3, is DTGVSQNPRHKITKRGQNVTFRCDPISEHNRLYWYRQTLGQGPEFLTYFQNEAQLEKSRLLSDRFSAERPKGSFSTLEIQRTEQGDSAMYLCASSFPASTDTQYFGPGTRLTVL.

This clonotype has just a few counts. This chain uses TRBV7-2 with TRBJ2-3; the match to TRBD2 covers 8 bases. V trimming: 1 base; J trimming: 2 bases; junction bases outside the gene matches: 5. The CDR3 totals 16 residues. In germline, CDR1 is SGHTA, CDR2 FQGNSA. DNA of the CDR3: TGTGCCAGCAGCTTAGAACTAGCGGTTTCCACAGATACGCAGTATTTT. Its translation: CASSLELAVSTDTQYF.

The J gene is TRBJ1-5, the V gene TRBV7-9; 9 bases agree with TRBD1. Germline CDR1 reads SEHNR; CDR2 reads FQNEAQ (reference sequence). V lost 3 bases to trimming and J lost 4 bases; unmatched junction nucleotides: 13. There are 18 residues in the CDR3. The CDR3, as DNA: TGTGCCAGCAGCTTGGAGGGACAGGGACAAGCGGGGAATCAGCCCCAGCATTTT. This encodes CASSLEGQGQAGNQPQHF. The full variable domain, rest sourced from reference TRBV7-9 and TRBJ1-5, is DTGVSQNPRHKITKRGQNVTFRCDPISEHNRLYWYRQTLGQGPEFLTYFQNEAQLEKSRLLSDRFSAERPKGSFSTLEIQRTEQGDSAMYLCASSLEGQGQAGNQPQHFGDGTRLSIL.

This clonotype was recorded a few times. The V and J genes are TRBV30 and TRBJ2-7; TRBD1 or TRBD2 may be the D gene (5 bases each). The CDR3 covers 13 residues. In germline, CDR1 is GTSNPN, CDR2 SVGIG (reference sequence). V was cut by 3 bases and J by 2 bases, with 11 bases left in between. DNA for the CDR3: TGTGCCTGGAGGGCGCAGGGACCCTACGAGCAGTACTTC. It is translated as CAWRAQGPYEQYF.

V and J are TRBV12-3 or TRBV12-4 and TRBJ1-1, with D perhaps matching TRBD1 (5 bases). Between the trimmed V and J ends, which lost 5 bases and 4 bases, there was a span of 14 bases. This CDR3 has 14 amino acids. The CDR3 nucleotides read TGTGCCAGCAGTATGGGCGGGACGGGCACTGAAGCTTTCTTT. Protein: CASSMGGTGTEAFF.